This TCR beta chain was sequenced for a study of post-analysis software for immune sequencing data. Unique-molecular-identifier-tagged TCR beta cDNA libraries were used. Input amounts of roughly 0.9 to 10 million T cells were used. These gave about 500,000 cDNA molecules, so each molecule approximated one T cell. TCRdb reprocessed the PCR reads via MiXCR and lists one record per CDR3 protein. The sample has hundreds of thousands of distinct CDR3 sequences; roughly 29% are singletons. This clonotype was detected a few times. Antigen unknown. CDR1 is SGHRS and CDR2 is YFSETQ in the germline V gene. CDR3 length: 16 residues. The V gene lost 4 bases and the J gene lost 3 bases, with 18 bases spanning the gap. The study, taken as a whole, reports: Versus controls, multiple sclerosis patients showed significantly lower diversity (normalized Chao1). When the samples were clustered directly with F measure, those that had been prepared in the same batch showed strong co-clustering. Patients had higher frequencies than controls of roughly five TRBV segments, including TRBV5-6, TRBV5-1 and TRBV20-1.

The TCR sequence derives from a girl aged 5 to 17 with multiple sclerosis. The specimen sequenced was blood. This chain links TRBV5-1 with TRBJ2-3; D unclear. For the CDR3, the DNA is TGCGCCAGCAGCCCGGACGATGCTCGGGTTACAGATACGCAGTATTTT. Translating gives CASSPDDARVTDTQYF.